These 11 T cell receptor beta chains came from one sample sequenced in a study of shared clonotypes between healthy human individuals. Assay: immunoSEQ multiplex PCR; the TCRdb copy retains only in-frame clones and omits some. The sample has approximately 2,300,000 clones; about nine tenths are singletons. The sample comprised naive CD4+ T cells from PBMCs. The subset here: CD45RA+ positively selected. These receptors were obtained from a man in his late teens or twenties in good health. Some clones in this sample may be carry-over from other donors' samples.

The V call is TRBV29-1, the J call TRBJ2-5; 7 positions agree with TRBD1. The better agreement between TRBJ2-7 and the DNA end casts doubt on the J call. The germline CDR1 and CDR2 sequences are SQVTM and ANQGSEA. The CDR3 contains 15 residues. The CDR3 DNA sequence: TGCAGCGGACGCTTCCGGGACAGTGACCCCTACGAGCAGTACTTC. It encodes CSGRFRDSDPYEQYF.

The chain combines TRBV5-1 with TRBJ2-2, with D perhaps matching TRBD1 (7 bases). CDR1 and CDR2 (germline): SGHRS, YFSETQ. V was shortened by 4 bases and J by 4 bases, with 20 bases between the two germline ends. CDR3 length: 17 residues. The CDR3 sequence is CASSQGVGTSGTGELFF. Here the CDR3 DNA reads TGCGCCAGCAGCCAGGGGGTGGGGACTTCGGGCACCGGGGAGCTGTTTTTT.

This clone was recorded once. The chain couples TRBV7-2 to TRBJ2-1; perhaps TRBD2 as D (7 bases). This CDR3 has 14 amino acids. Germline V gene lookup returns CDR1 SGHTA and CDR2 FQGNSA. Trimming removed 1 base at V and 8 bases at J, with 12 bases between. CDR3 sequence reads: CASSLGTRGDEQFF. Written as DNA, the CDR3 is TGTGCCAGCAGCTTAGGGACTAGGGGGGATGAGCAGTTCTTC.

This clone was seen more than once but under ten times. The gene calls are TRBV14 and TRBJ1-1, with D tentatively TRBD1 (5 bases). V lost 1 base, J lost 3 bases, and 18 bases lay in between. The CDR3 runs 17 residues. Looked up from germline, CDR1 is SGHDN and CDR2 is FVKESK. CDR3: CASSQGSSQVGHTEAFF. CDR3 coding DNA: TGTGCCAGCAGCCAAGGTTCGTCACAGGTAGGACACACTGAAGCTTTCTTT.

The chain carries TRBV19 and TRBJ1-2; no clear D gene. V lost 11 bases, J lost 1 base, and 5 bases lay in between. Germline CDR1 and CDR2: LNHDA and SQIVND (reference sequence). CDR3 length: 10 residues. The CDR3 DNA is TGTGCCGGTCATAACTATGGCTACACCTTC. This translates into CAGHNYGYTF.

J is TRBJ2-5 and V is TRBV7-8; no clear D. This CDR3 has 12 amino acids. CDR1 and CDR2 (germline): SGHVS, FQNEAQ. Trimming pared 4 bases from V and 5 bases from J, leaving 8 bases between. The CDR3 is CASSSSGETQYF. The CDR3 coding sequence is TGTGCCAGCAGCTCGAGTGGGGAGACCCAGTACTTC.

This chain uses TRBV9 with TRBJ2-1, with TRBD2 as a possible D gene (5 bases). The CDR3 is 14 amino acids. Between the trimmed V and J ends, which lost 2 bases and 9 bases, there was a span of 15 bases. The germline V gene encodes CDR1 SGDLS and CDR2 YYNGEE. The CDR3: CASSVISRGSEQFF. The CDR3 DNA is TGTGCCAGCAGCGTGATCTCAAGAGGGAGTGAGCAGTTCTTC.

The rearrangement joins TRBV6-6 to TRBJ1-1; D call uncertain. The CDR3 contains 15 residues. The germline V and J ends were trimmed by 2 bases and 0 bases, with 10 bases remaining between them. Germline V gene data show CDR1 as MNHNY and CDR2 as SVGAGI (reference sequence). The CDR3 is CASSYGLYMNTEAFF. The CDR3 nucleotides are TGTGCCAGCAGTTACGGACTTTATATGAACACTGAAGCTTTCTTT.

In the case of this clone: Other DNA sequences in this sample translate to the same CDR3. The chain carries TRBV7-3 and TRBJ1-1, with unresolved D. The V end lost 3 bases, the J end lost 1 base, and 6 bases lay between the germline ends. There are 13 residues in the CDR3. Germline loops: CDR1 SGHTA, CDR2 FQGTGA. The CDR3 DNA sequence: TGTGCCAGCAGCTTCACCCCGAACACTGAAGCTTTCTTT. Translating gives CASSFTPNTEAFF.

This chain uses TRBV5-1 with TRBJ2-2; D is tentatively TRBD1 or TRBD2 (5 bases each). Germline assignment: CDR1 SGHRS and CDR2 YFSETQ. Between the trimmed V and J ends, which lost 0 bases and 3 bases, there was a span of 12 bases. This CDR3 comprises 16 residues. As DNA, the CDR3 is TGCGCCAGCAGCTTGGCCCCGGGACGACACACCGGGGAGCTGTTTTTT. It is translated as CASSLAPGRHTGELFF.

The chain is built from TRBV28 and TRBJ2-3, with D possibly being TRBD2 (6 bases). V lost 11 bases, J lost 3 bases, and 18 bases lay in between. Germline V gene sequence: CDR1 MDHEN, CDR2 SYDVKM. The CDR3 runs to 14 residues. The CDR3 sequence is CAHRRGRWTDTQYF. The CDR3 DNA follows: TGTGCCCATCGGAGGGGTCGTTGGACAGATACGCAGTATTTT.